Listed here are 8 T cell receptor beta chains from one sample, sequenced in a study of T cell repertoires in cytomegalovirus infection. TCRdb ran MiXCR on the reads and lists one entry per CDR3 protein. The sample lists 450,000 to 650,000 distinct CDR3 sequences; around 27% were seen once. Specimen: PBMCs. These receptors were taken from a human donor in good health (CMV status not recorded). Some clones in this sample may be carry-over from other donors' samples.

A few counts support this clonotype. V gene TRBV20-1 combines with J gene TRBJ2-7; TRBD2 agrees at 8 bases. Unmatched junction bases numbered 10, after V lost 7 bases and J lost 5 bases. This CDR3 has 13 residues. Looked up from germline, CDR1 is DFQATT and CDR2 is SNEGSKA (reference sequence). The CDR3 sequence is CSEGGGRSDEQYF. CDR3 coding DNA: TGCAGTGAGGGGGGCGGGAGGTCTGACGAGCAGTACTTC.

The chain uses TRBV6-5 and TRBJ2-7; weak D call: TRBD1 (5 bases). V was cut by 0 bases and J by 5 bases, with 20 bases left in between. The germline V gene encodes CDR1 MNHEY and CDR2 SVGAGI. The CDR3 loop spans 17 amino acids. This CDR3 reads CASSYSVGPTSPNEQYF. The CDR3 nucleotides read TGTGCCAGCAGTTACTCGGTGGGGCCGACATCCCCTAACGAGCAGTACTTC.

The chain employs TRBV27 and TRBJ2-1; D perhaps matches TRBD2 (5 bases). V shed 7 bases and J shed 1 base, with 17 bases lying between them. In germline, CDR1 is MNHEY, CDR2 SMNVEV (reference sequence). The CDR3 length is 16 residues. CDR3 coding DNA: TGTGCCAGCACCCTCACCCGGGGAACTTCCTACAATGAGCAGTTCTTC. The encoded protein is CASTLTRGTSYNEQFF.

CDR3 amino acids: CSASRREGLETQYF. In DNA form, the CDR3 reads TGCAGTGCTAGTAGACGGGAGGGCCTTGAGACCCAGTACTTC. The chain joins TRBV20-1 to TRBJ2-5; 8 positions agree with TRBD2. This CDR3 spans 14 amino acids. Germline CDR1 DFQATT, CDR2 SNEGSKA (reference sequence). V was pared by 3 bases and J by 5 bases, with 8 bases of the junction left unmatched.

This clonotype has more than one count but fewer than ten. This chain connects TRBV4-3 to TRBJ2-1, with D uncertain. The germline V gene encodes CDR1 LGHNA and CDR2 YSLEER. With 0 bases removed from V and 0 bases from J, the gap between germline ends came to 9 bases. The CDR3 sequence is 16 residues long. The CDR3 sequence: CASSQDGSSSYNEQFF. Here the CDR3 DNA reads TGCGCCAGCAGCCAAGATGGGTCTAGCTCCTACAATGAGCAGTTCTTC.

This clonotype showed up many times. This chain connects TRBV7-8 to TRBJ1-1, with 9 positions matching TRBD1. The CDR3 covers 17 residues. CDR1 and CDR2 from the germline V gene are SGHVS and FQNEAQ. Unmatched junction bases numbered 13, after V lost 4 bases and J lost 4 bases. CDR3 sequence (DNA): TGTGCCAGCAGCTCACCGGGACAGGGATTTTTGGGCACTGAAGCTTTCTTT. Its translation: CASSSPGQGFLGTEAFF. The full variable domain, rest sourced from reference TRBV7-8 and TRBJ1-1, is GAGVSQSPRYKVAKRGQDVALRCDPISGHVSLFWYQQALGQGPEFLTYFQNEAQLDKSGLPSDRFFAERPEGSVSTLKIQRTQQEDSAVYLCASSSPGQGFLGTEAFFGQGTRLTVV.

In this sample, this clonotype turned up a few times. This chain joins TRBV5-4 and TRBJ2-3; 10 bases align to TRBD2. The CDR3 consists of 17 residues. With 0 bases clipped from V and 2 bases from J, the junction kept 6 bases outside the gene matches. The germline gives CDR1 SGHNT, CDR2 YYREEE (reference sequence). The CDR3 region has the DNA TGTGCCAGCAGCTTGGAGACTAGCGGGCACTACACAGATACGCAGTATTTT. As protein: CASSLETSGHYTDTQYF.

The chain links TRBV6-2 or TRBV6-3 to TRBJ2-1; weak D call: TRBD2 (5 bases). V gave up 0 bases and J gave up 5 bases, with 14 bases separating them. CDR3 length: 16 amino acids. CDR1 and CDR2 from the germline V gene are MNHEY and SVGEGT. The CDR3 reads CASSYSRSSGNNEQFF. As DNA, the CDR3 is TGTGCCAGCAGTTACTCGAGAAGCAGCGGTAACAATGAGCAGTTCTTC.